This is a list of T cell receptor beta chains from one sample in a study of T cells in tumors after PD-1 blockade. Here immunoSEQ multiplex PCR was the method, and the copy in TCRdb shows in-frame clones only, minus some. The sample lists more than 8,000 clones, about 68% seen once, with 3.5% to 5% in the top ten. The source material was tumor tissue, sampled after anti-PD-1 treatment. These receptors were collected from a human donor with basal cell carcinoma. Each CDR3 is given with its conserved first and last residue. The D gene is left open where the match is weak. Not every row has a clone size; where given, it reads once, few, many or a size class.

v_call	d_call	j_call	clone_size	cdr3_nt	cdr3_aa
TRBV28	-	TRBJ1-2	-	TGTGCCAGCAGTTTGGTTTTTCCCCCTGATTATGGCTACACCTTC	CASSLVFPPDYGYTF
TRBV9	-	TRBJ1-1	-	TGTGCCAGCAGCGTAGGGGTAGTGAACACTGAAGCTTTCTTT	CASSVGVVNTEAFF
TRBV5-6	-	TRBJ1-6	-	TGTGCCAGCAGCTTGCTGGGGGGTTATAATTCACCCCTCCACTTT	CASSLLGGYNSPLHF
TRBV5-1	-	TRBJ1-6	-	TGCGCCAGCAGCTTGTCGGGGGTGTCGGGTTCACCCCTCCACTTT	CASSLSGVSGSPLHF
TRBV6-4	TRBD2	TRBJ2-5	-	TGTGCCAGCAGTATTCGAGCGGGGGAAAAGACCCAGTACTTC	CASSIRAGEKTQYF
TRBV30	-	TRBJ1-4	-	TGTGCCTGGAGTGTAACGGGGCGACTGTTTTTT	CAWSVTGRLFF
TRBV30	-	TRBJ1-1	-	TGTGCCTGGAGTGTATCCGGGGACACTGAAGCTTTCTTT	CAWSVSGDTEAFF
TRBV10-3	TRBD2	TRBJ2-3	-	TGTGCCATCAGCTTCCCCCCGGGGGGGCCCGCAGATACGCAGTATTTT	CAISFPPGGPADTQYF
TRBV3-1/TRBV3-2	-	TRBJ2-7	-	TGTGCCAGCAGCCAGTCCGACGGTTCCTACGAGCAGTACTTC	CASSQSDGSYEQYF
TRBV7-2	-	TRBJ2-7	-	TGTGCCAGCAGTCCCGCCCGGGGGCGCGAGCAGTACTTC	CASSPARGREQYF
TRBV7-8	TRBD2	TRBJ2-1	few	TGTGCCACCGACCCCTCGGGGGGGTTCGGAGATGAGCAGTTCTTC	CATDPSGGFGDEQFF
TRBV19	-	TRBJ1-2	-	TGTGCCAGTATCAAGACAGCTAACTCTCCCAACTATGGCTACACCTTC	CASIKTANSPNYGYTF
TRBV7-3	TRBD2	TRBJ2-3	-	TGTGCCAGCAGCCCCCACGGACTAGCGGGGGGCGGGGATACGCAGTATTTT	CASSPHGLAGGGDTQYF
TRBV19	-	TRBJ1-6	-	TGTGCCAGTAGTATTCTCGGGGCGAGCTCCTATAATTCACCCCTCCACTTT	CASSILGASSYNSPLHF
TRBV10-2	TRBD1	TRBJ1-1	-	TGCGCCAGCCTAGGGGGACAGACTGAAGCTTTCTTT	CASLGGQTEAFF
TRBV20-1	-	TRBJ1-4	-	TGCAGTGCTAGTCACAGGGAGGAAAAACTGTTTTTT	CSASHREEKLFF
TRBV5-1	TRBD1	TRBJ1-1	-	TGCGCCAGCAGCTTGGGGGCAGGGGGGGGGACTGAAGCTTTCTTT	CASSLGAGGGTEAFF
TRBV7-8	-	TRBJ1-3	-	TGTGCCAGCAGCTTAAACCAGGCGGGCTCTGGAAACACCATATATTTT	CASSLNQAGSGNTIYF